Sequencing of this T cell receptor (beta chain) was carried out in a study of blood T cell repertoires in COVID-19. Overall study: The United States, Italy and Spain supplied acute and convalescent COVID-19 samples. T cells, B-cell-depleted T cells, or PBMCs supplied cDNA or gDNA.

CDR1 is SGHRS and CDR2 is YFSETQ in the germline V gene. Trimming pared 3 bases from V and 3 bases from J, leaving 9 bases between. The CDR3 spans 14 residues. Per the authors' pipeline: It was from reference gene primer amplification that nucleated cell counts were estimated. Profiling relied on immunoSEQ multiplex PCR, and the TCRdb table lists in-frame clones only, not all of them. V, J and clone size were drawn from that table, and D and trimming were deduced from the DNA. This sample yields about 19,000 clones, of which 88% are seen a single time; under 4% belongs to the top ten. The receptor's source is a human donor in a cohort sampled during active COVID-19. Sequencing was performed on peripheral blood. The chain recombines TRBV5-1 with TRBJ1-4, with D perhaps matching TRBD1 (5 bases). The CDR3 DNA sequence: TGCGCCAGCAGCTCAGGGATAGCTAATGAAAAACTGTTTTTT. Protein product: CASSSGIANEKLFF.